This T cell receptor (beta chain) emerged from a study of shared clonotypes between healthy human individuals. Study as a whole: Donors had three CD4 naive, three CD4 memory, two CD8 naive and one CD8 memory plate apiece.

Assay used: immunoSEQ multiplex PCR; TCRdb lists only in-frame clones, some missing. The sample yields under 1,900,000 clones, around 98.5% seen once. With respect to this clone: This sample also contains other DNA sequences that code for the same CDR3.

Naive CD4+ cells were CD45RA-selected; the remaining cells were memory. The CDR3 is 12 amino acids. CDR1 and CDR2 (germline): MDHEN, SYDVKM. V lost 1 base, J lost 5 bases, and 6 bases lay in between. The gene calls are TRBV28 and TRBJ2-7, with a tentative D call TRBD2 (5 bases). The receptor's source is a man under 40 in good health. The sample was naive CD4+ T cells sorted from blood. Noted subset: CD45RA+ positively selected. CDR3 coding DNA: TGTGCCAGCAGTTTATTGGGAGACGAGCAGTACTTC. This sequence encodes CASSLLGDEQYF.